Listed below are T cell receptor beta chains from one sample, sequenced in a study of human T cells and chemical hapten exposure. One entry per CDR3 protein results from TCRdb running MiXCR on the RACE reads. In the table there are some 96,000 distinct CDR3 sequences, about a tenth of which are singletons. Here the sequenced sample was whole blood, taken in connection with sensitization to the hapten diphenylcyclopropenone (DPC). The receptors come from a woman aged 40-49 years with alopecia areata. Some clones in this sample may be carry-over from other donors' samples. CDR3s include the opening cysteine and the closing phenylalanine or tryptophan. D genes are given only for firm matches. Rows give clone size only sometimes, using once, few, many, or a class for an expanded clone.

j_call clone_size d_call v_call cdr3_nt cdr3_aa
TRBJ2-2 few TRBD2 TRBV6-6 TGTGCCAGCAGTTTAGCTAGCGGGAGTACTGGGGAGCTGTTTTTT CASSLASGSTGELFF
TRBJ2-7 few TRBD1 TRBV20-1 TGCAGTGCTAGAGGCCCACCTGGGACAGGGGACGAGCAGTACTTC CSARGPPGTGDEQYF
TRBJ2-1 NA NA TRBV20-1 TGCAGTGCGACTCCACATCGGTCCGTCGTCTACAATGAGCAGTTCTTC CSATPHRSVVYNEQFF
TRBJ2-7 NA NA TRBV28 TGTGCCAGCAGTTTAGTCGGAACCTACGAGCAGTACTTC CASSLVGTYEQYF
TRBJ1-1 many NA TRBV11-1 TGTGCCAGCAGATACACAGTCGCCACTGAAGCTTTCTTT CASRYTVATEAFF
TRBJ2-7 NA NA TRBV6-1 TGTGCCAGCAGTGAAAGGGACGGGGCCTACGAGCAGTACTTC CASSERDGAYEQYF
TRBJ1-4 many TRBD1 TRBV5-1 TGCGCCAGCAGCTCGACTCTAAGTGTGACAGGGGAGAAGGTACTGTTTTTT CASSSTLSVTGEKVLFF
TRBJ2-7 many TRBD2 TRBV14 TGTGCCAGCAGCCCCAGACTAGCGGGAGATAGTGAGCAGTACTTC CASSPRLAGDSEQYF
TRBJ1-6 many TRBD1 TRBV18 TGTGCCAGCTCACCACAAGGACAGGGGGCTTGGGTTTCGCCCCTCCACTTT CASSPQGQGAWVSPLHF
TRBJ2-5 NA NA TRBV7-9 TGTGCCAGCAGCCTTGACAGAGACCATAAAACGGGCCAGTACTTC CASSLDRDHKTGQYF
TRBJ1-5 many NA TRBV6-1 TGTGCCAGCAGTGTTTCGCTCAATCAGCCCCAGCATTTT CASSVSLNQPQHF
TRBJ1-1 many TRBD1 TRBV7-2 TGTGCCAGCAGCATCCGGACAGGGACGAACACTGAAGCTTTCTTT CASSIRTGTNTEAFF
TRBJ2-7 NA TRBD1 TRBV7-3 TGTGCCAGCAGGTCCGGGACAGGGGGCTCCGAGCAGTACTTC CASRSGTGGSEQYF
TRBJ1-5 many NA TRBV9 TGTGCCAGCAGCGTAGGACAGGTCAATCAGCCCCAGCATTTT CASSVGQVNQPQHF
TRBJ2-1 many TRBD2 TRBV6-2/TRBV6-3 TGTGCCAGCAGGGGGGGGGACTCCTACAATGAGCAGTTCTTC CASRGGDSYNEQFF